This T cell receptor beta chain stems from a study of shared clonotypes between healthy human individuals. Looking at the study overall: Each donor had three CD4 naive, three CD4 memory, two CD8 naive and one CD8 memory plate. Study outcomes and limitations: The small donor group covered limited genetic and exposure diversity.

Naive CD8 isolation took CD45RO-negative cells positively selected for CCR7 and excluded terminally differentiated effector memory CD45RA+ cells. Several immunoSEQ plates held equal portions of the genomic DNA taken from each subset. Here immunoSEQ multiplex PCR was the method, and the copy in TCRdb shows in-frame clones only, minus some. The data hold some 2,100,000 clones, with 85% to 95% observed a single time. Regarding this clone: Its target is not known.

Germline CDR1 is SEHNR and CDR2 is FQNEAQ (reference sequence). The CDR3 loop spans 12 amino acids. V was trimmed by 5 bases and J by 5 bases, leaving 9 bases between them. This clonotype originated in a man between 18 and 29 years old in good health. Some clones in this sample may be carry-over from other donors' samples. The chain combines TRBV7-9 with TRBJ2-5; no clear D. Sequencing was done on a sample of naive CD8+ T cells from PBMCs. The CDR3 bases are TGTGCCAGCAGCCGAGGTGCGGAGACCCAGTACTTC. Translated, it gives CASSRGAETQYF. Combining the CDR3 with reference TRBV7-9 and TRBJ2-5 gives the whole variable domain DTGVSQNPRHKITKRGQNVTFRCDPISEHNRLYWYRQTLGQGPEFLTYFQNEAQLEKSRLLSDRFSAERPKGSFSTLEIQRTEQGDSAMYLCASSRGAETQYFGPGTRLLVL.